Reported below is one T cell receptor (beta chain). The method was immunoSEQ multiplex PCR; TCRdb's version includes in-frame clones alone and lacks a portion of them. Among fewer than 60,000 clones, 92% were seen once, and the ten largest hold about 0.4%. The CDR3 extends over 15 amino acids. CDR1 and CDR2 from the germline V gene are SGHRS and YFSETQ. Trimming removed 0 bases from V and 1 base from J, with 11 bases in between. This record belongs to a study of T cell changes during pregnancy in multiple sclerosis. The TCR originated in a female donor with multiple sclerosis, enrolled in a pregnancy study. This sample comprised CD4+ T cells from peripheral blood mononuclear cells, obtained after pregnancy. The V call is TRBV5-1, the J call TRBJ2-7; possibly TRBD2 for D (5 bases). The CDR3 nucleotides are TGCGCCAGCAGCTTGGCCGGTCCGGGGTCCTACGAGCAGTACTTC. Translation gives CASSLAGPGSYEQYF.